This TCR beta chain derives from a study of T cells in Graves' hyperthyroidism and ophthalmopathy (dated by TCRdb to the late 2010s). The study in broad terms: Peripheral blood samples were taken at the time of initial diagnosis, prior to any treatment. To identify TCR V-J signatures that set the groups apart, the researchers used a discovery cohort of about a hundred patients, made up of roughly 45 with Graves' ophthalmopathy and 55 to 65 with stable Graves' hyperthyroidism. For training and testing, the 100 or so patients in the discovery cohort were randomly divided in a 7:3 ratio. TCR Vbeta CDR3 sequencing of 120 to 150 peripheral blood samples (about 45 ophthalmopathy, roughly 72 hyperthyroidism and roughly 17 progressor patients) is reported in the paper. An independent validation cohort of around 20 hyperthyroidism patients and 17 patients who later progressed to ophthalmopathy tested prospective prediction of ophthalmopathy. Following sampling, methimazole starting at 30 mg daily was given to hyperthyroidism patients, and high-dose intravenous methylprednisolone was given to ophthalmopathy patients. In addition, the study compared T-cell repertoires in thyroid tissue and in blood from several Graves' hyperthyroidism patients.

Study-wide findings and limitations: In validation, the model predicted progression to ophthalmopathy with about 71% sensitivity and less than 80% specificity, a median of approximately 6.5 months before onset. No statistical method was used to fix the sample size in advance, and group allocation was not hidden from the investigators. A model built on a 13 V-J signature distinguished ophthalmopathy from stable hyperthyroidism, reaching around 90% sensitivity and 81.08% specificity in cross-validation and 80%/75% in testing. Most expanded thyroid clonotypes (frequency above 0.001) were also found in blood, which suggests that blood repertoires may mirror thyroid immune responses.

The TCR beta CDR3 regions were amplified from the RNA transcripts. For the first round of RT-PCR on the TCR CDR3, the HTBI primer set was used together with the Qiagen OneStep RT-PCR kit. Libraries were constructed in a second round of multiplex PCR, after which size selection and purification were performed. The libraries were sequenced on an Illumina HiSeq2000 using paired-end 100 bp reads. The paper's processing steps were these. Raw data were processed with SOAPnuke, discarding reads with adapters, uncalled bases, mean Phred below 15, or no exact constant-primer or identifier match. COPE v1.2.5 was used to merge high-quality paired reads, and clonotypes were defined as unique nucleotide sequences. MiTCR v1.1 was used to align clonotypes to the IMGT TRBV, TRBD and TRBJ reference segments. Analysis was restricted to V-J combinations with a frequency above 0.0001, which covered 99.2% of repertoires. A TCS score was defined as the ratio between F50 (clonal expansion) and ExV (chaos), using BLOSUM62-based TCRdist between CDR3 peptides within each V-J. Welch's t-statistics and random forest reduced fewer than 550 V-J features to about 12, which were used in a naive Bayes classifier (R e1071). TCRdb's own reprocessing of the public reads used fastp at Q25 and MiXCR and kept productive beta chains. CDR3 protein duplicates are merged, each entry listing the most common genes and DNA. TCRdb, rather than the study authors, made the V and J calls. The sample contains some 650,000 distinct CDR3 sequences, about 16% of them found a single time. Together, the top ten hold less than 3.5% of the sample.

Ophthalmopathy patients had moderately to severely active disease, Clinical Activity Score of at least 3, NOSPECS grade of at least 4, and duration under 3 months. The study excluded patients with uncontrolled infections, other autoimmune diseases, pregnancy or lactation. Diagnoses were based on clinical symptoms, serum thyroxine and TRAb, thyroid ultrasound and orbital computed tomography. PBMCs were separated from roughly 9.3 ml of fresh peripheral blood using Ficoll-Paque density gradient centrifugation. Total RNA was extracted using Trizol reagent, and RNA quality was assessed on an Agilent 2100 Bioanalyzer. The sample holds a few counts of this clonotype. The antigen it binds to is not known. No base qualities exist here, and no much larger clone lies one base off it. This TCR was recovered from a woman in her thirties or forties with Graves' ophthalmopathy. The sequenced sample was blood.

The encoded CDR3 is CASSSQIGPNEKLFF. The nucleotides are TGTGCCAGCAGTTCCCAAATCGGACCTAATGAAAAACTGTTTTTT. The rearranged segments are TRBV12-3 or TRBV12-4 and TRBJ1-4, with the D segment identity uncertain. The CDR3 runs 15 residues from the cysteine to the phenylalanine. Only the CDR3 part of the read is kept: 45 bases, read in frame from the first base. A distance of 12 bases separates the germline ends of V and J, which lose 4 bases and 3 bases respectively.